One sample yielded the 2 T cell receptor beta chains listed below, sequenced in a study of shared clonotypes between healthy human individuals (dated by TCRdb to about 2020). CD8 naive samples consisted of CD45RO-negative cells that were positively selected for CCR7, yielding a CD45RA+CCR7+ population without TemRA cells. The protocol used for the library was the immunoSEQ multiplex PCR assay. In TCRdb, the immuneACCESS table is reduced to in-frame sequences with V and J assigned. These tables do not hold every clone; where another copy was compared, an unresolved V gene accounts for under half, and the others remain unexplained. The sample profile shows around 2,100,000 clones; approximately 95% of them were found once. 1% to 1.5% of the sample lies in the top ten. The sample consisted of naive CD8+ T cells sorted from blood. The sample's cell subset or site label, in plain terms: CD45RA+CCR7+. All receptors come from a man aged 18 to 35 in good health.

V gene TRBV30 combines with J gene TRBJ1-1; maybe TRBD1 (5 bases). This CDR3 is 14 amino acids long. V lost 4 bases and J 3 bases, leaving 15 bases between the germline ends. Per the germline V gene, CDR1 is GTSNPN and CDR2 is SVGIG (reference sequence). The CDR3 sequence is CAWNQHAGDTEAFF. CDR3 nucleotide sequence: TGTGCCTGGAATCAACACGCGGGGGACACTGAAGCTTTCTTT.

The V call is TRBV7-6, the J call TRBJ2-1, with D possibly being TRBD1 (6 bases). Looked up from germline, CDR1 is SGHVS and CDR2 is FNYEAQ. V was cut by 5 bases and J by 9 bases, with 23 bases left in between. The CDR3 is 16 residues long. The CDR3 protein is CASSPTLGSLQGEQFF. The CDR3 nucleotides read TGTGCCAGCAGCCCAACTTTGGGCAGCCTACAGGGTGAGCAGTTCTTC.